The clone carrying this TCR beta chain was seen only a few times. Its cognate antigen is unknown. The sample originates from a study of T-cell reconstitution after alpha-beta-depleted transplantation in children. Preparation of the TCRbeta library involved a method that used unique molecular identifiers. TCRdb passed the PCR reads through MiXCR, listing each CDR3 protein once. The sample consists of hundreds of thousands of distinct CDR3 sequences, about 16% of them appearing once. Findings and limits, study-wide: T-cell numbers and diversity one year post-transplant derived largely from freshly generated T cells. Surviving recipient T cells and intrathymic progenitors accounted for some patients' high TCRbeta diversity at day 60. By about two months after transplant, alpha-beta T cells reportedly arose from several hundred graft clones that had expanded.

CDR3 length: 15 residues. The J segment lost 7 bases and the V segment lost 0 bases, leaving 4 bases of the junction unmatched. Looked up from germline, CDR1 is LNHDA and CDR2 is SQIVND (reference sequence). This chain uses TRBV19 with TRBJ2-1; TRBD2 matches 9 bases. Sequences were derived from PBMCs, mostly from graft donor cells, sampled 360 days after TCRalphabeta/CD19-depleted stem cell transplant. The TCR sequence derives from a boy in the first two years of life who had a stem cell transplant for Wiskott-Aldrich syndrome, so the T cells may come from the graft donor. The DNA for the CDR3 is TGTGCCAGTAGTATAGAGGCGGGAGGGCCGAATGAGCAGTTCTTC. Its translation: CASSIEAGGPNEQFF.